This T cell receptor (beta chain) originates from a study of T cell responses to AZD1222 COVID-19 vaccine. Produced via immunoSEQ multiplex PCR; TCRdb's table is partial and in-frame only. The sample carries roughly 130,000 clones, over 75% recorded once. A word on this clone: Its antigen remains unknown.

Findings of the study overall: Nearly half of spike-specific TCRs reportedly go after variant regions that carry no mutations. Donors were largely white British and mainly female; clonal diversity was possibly underestimated. The CD4 TCRs associated with vaccination extended across spike and predominated at 160-218 and 743-854. Repertoires were sampled only after the peak T cell response.

The V gene lost 2 bases and the J gene lost 5 bases, with 18 bases spanning the gap. This CDR3 has 16 residues. Germline assignment: CDR1 MNHEY and CDR2 SVGEGT. The material sequenced was peripheral blood, taken on day 0 of MenACWY control vaccination. The chain couples TRBV6-2 or TRBV6-3 to TRBJ2-5; no firm D call. The sequence was collected from an adult in good health. DNA of the CDR3: TGTGCCAGCAGTTACGGACGGAACTTAATTAGGGAGACCCAGTACTTC. Its protein product is CASSYGRNLIRETQYF.